The T cell receptor (beta chain) under discussion was sequenced for a study of blood T cell repertoires in COVID-19. Study-level background: The United States, Italy and Spain supplied acute and convalescent COVID-19 samples.

V lost 6 bases and J 0 bases, leaving 12 bases between the germline ends. Looked up from germline, CDR1 is MNHNY and CDR2 is SVGAGI (reference sequence). The CDR3 spans 14 residues. Enrolled during active infection, Seattle patients were then followed longitudinally. Original data processing: Reference gene primers were amplified, and this amplification served to estimate nucleated cell counts. Method: immunoSEQ multiplex PCR; TCRdb's copy keeps in-frame clones and lacks some. D and trimming were read from the DNA, whereas the V and J calls and clone size are those reported in that table. The data contain 79,000 or so clones, around 84% of them singletons.

This receptor was obtained from a man in his sixties with COVID-19, enrolled during active disease. This chain uses TRBV6-6 with TRBJ2-7; weak D call: TRBD2 (6 bases). Sample: peripheral blood. This CDR3 reads CASSGGTLSYEQYF. The CDR3 coding sequence is TGTGCCAGCAGCGGGGGAACCCTCTCCTACGAGCAGTACTTC.